These 20 T cell receptor beta chains share one sample of origin, sequenced in a study of vaccination and CD4 T cells after COVID-19. Which antigens these TCRs recognize remains unknown. The treatment is: approximately nine-day PBMC culture with coronavirus spike peptide pools or control peptides (ViraFEST assay). The Oncomine TCR Beta short-read assay sequenced DNA from cultured CD4+ T cells. MiXCR was run by TCRdb on the PCR reads, yielding one entry per CDR3 protein. Here the sample spans about 18,000 distinct CDR3 sequences, roughly 50% being singletons. Sequenced input: CD4+ T cells from blood, cultured in vitro. These receptors all come from a human donor who had recovered from COVID-19.

The rearrangement uses TRBV29-1 and TRBJ2-2; D gene unclear. V was cut by 5 bases and J by 6 bases, with 7 bases left in between. There are 11 residues in the CDR3. Germline CDR1 is SQVTM and CDR2 is ANQGSEA. CDR3 amino acids: CSVITSGELFF. The CDR3 DNA follows: TGCAGCGTTATCACATCCGGGGAGCTGTTTTTT.

The chain employs TRBV11-3 and TRBJ1-2; perhaps TRBD1 as D (6 bases). The germline V gene encodes CDR1 SGHNT and CDR2 YENEEA. V was clipped by 5 bases and J by 0 bases, with 19 bases between them. The length of the CDR3 is 17 residues. CDR3 in amino acids: CASSPRDTRLANYGYTF. The CDR3, as DNA: TGTGCCAGCAGCCCCCGGGACACCCGATTAGCTAACTATGGCTACACCTTC. Supplemented by reference TRBV11-3 and TRBJ1-2, the full variable domain reads EAGVVQSPRYKIIEKKQPVAFWCNPISGHNTLYWYLQNLGQGPELLIRYENEEAVDDSQLPKDRFSAERLKGVDSTLKIQPAELGDSAVYLCASSPRDTRLANYGYTFGSGTRLTVV.

This rearrangement joins TRBV30 to TRBJ1-1; TRBD1 matches at 7 bases. Losses at the gene ends were 4 bases for V and 1 base for J; bases not matched to a gene: 12. CDR3 size: 16 residues. Germline CDR1 is GTSNPN and CDR2 is SVGIG (reference sequence). CDR3 sequence: CAWIGQVDPRNTEAFF. CDR3 DNA: TGTGCCTGGATCGGACAGGTTGACCCTAGGAACACTGAAGCTTTCTTT.

The chain recombines TRBV7-9 with TRBJ1-6, with a possible D match to TRBD1 (5 bases). The germline V gene has CDR1 SEHNR and CDR2 FQNEAQ (reference sequence). The V gene lost 1 base and the J gene lost 8 bases, with 9 bases spanning the gap. The CDR3 runs 14 residues. The CDR3 loop reads CASSLGPGDSPLHF. In nucleotides, the CDR3 is TGTGCCAGCAGCTTAGGCCCGGGGGATTCACCCCTCCACTTT.

The rearrangement uses TRBV20-1 and TRBJ1-6, with D unclear. The germline V and J ends were trimmed by 6 bases and 8 bases, with 17 bases remaining between them. The CDR3 extends over 14 amino acids. In germline, CDR1 is DFQATT, CDR2 SNEGSKA (reference sequence). CDR3 nucleotides: TGCAGTGCGAGGAAAGGGAATAGGGATTCACCCCTCCACTTT. Its translation is CSARKGNRDSPLHF.

There are a few counts of this clonotype. The chain carries TRBV6-1 and TRBJ1-1; maybe TRBD1 (6 bases). CDR3 length: 15 residues. V lost 4 bases and J 4 bases, leaving 16 bases between the germline ends. Germline V CDR1 and CDR2: MNHNS, SASEGT. The CDR3 here is CASSALQGPSTEAFF. CDR3 nucleotides: TGTGCCAGCAGTGCATTACAGGGTCCCAGCACTGAAGCTTTCTTT.

The chain uses TRBV29-1 and TRBJ2-3, with a weak D call TRBD2 (5 bases). Germline assignment: CDR1 SQVTM and CDR2 ANQGSEA. Trimming stripped 7 bases from V and 3 bases from J, with 17 bases between. The CDR3 length is 14 residues. CDR3 sequence: CSALGGGGTDTQYF. The DNA for the CDR3 is TGCAGCGCTCTAGGCGGAGGTGGTACAGATACGCAGTATTTT.

The genes are TRBV7-9 and TRBJ2-7, with D perhaps TRBD2 (6 bases). The CDR3 has 14 amino acids. Trimming cost V 5 bases and J 3 bases, with 14 bases left between them. CDR1 and CDR2 (germline): SEHNR, FQNEAQ (reference sequence). The CDR3 nucleotides are TGTGCCAGCAGCCCAGCGGGTCTCCACTACGAGCAGTACTTC. Translation: CASSPAGLHYEQYF.

This chain joins TRBV28 and TRBJ1-5; 10 nucleotides agree with TRBD1. Germline trimming cut 7 bases from V and 7 bases from J; bases unmatched to any gene: 16. The CDR3 runs to 17 residues. CDR1 is MDHEN, CDR2 SYDVKM, per germline. CDR3 coding DNA: TGTGCCAGCACCCAATCCCCCGGGACAGGGGACCGACAGCCCCAGCATTTT. This sequence encodes CASTQSPGTGDRQPQHF.

This chain joins TRBV6-5 and TRBJ2-4; D is possibly TRBD1 (6 bases). Trimming took 4 bases from V and 1 from J, leaving 11 bases between them. Per the germline V gene, CDR1 is MNHEY and CDR2 is SVGAGI. This CDR3 is 15 amino acids long. CDR3 DNA sequence: TGTGCCAGCAGTTCCCCTCAGGGGGCCAAAAACATTCAGTACTTC. Protein: CASSSPQGAKNIQYF.

CDR3 sequence (DNA): TGCAGTGCTACCGCCCAGAGCACAGATACGCAGTATTTT. Translation gives CSATAQSTDTQYF. This rearrangement joins TRBV20-1 to TRBJ2-3; D gene unclear. This CDR3 spans 13 amino acids. Trimming took 4 bases from V and 0 from J, leaving 8 bases between them. The germline V gene has CDR1 DFQATT and CDR2 SNEGSKA (reference sequence).

The chain carries TRBV27 and TRBJ1-1; D call uncertain. This CDR3 comprises 16 residues. The V and J ends lost 5 bases and 4 bases respectively, with 20 bases between them. Germline CDR1 reads MNHEY; CDR2 reads SMNVEV (reference sequence). CDR3 region: CASSPYVYVRITEAFF. Here the CDR3 DNA reads TGTGCCAGCAGTCCCTATGTGTATGTCAGGATCACTGAAGCTTTCTTT.

The chain links TRBV28 to TRBJ1-5; D uncertain. The CDR3 consists of 13 residues. In germline, CDR1 is MDHEN, CDR2 SYDVKM. Trimming took off 6 bases at V and 3 bases at J, with 9 bases between the two ends. The CDR3 spells CASRSPPNQPQHF. CDR3 nucleotide sequence: TGTGCCAGCAGGTCTCCGCCCAATCAGCCCCAGCATTTT.

The chain links TRBV7-2 to TRBJ1-3; weak D call: TRBD1 (5 bases). The CDR3 is 17 amino acids. V lost 5 bases and J lost 7, with 24 bases in between. CDR1 and CDR2 (germline): SGHTA, FQGNSA. DNA of the CDR3: TGTGCCAGCAGCCCTGGTCCGGGTCGGGGTGAGGGGAACACCATATATTTT. Amino acid sequence: CASSPGPGRGEGNTIYF.

The rearrangement links TRBV19 to TRBJ1-5, with TRBD1 as a possible D gene (6 bases). This CDR3 comprises 14 residues. Germline CDR1 and CDR2: LNHDA and SQIVND (reference sequence). V was shortened by 3 bases and J by 8 bases, with 14 bases between the two germline ends. CDR3 sequence (DNA): TGTGCCAGTAGTATCTTACAGGGAAAGGAGCCCCAGCATTTT. Its protein is CASSILQGKEPQHF.

The chain combines TRBV7-2 with TRBJ1-5; 9 positions match TRBD1. The germline gives CDR1 SGHTA, CDR2 FQGNSA. The junction had 0 bases not matched to a gene; V was cut back by 3 bases and J by 6 bases. The CDR3 covers 13 residues. In nucleotides, the CDR3 is TGTGCCAGCAGCTTGGGACAGGGTCAGCCCCAGCATTTT. Protein product: CASSLGQGQPQHF.

The chain joins TRBV20-1 to TRBJ1-5; D unresolved. The CDR3 spans 16 residues. The ends were cut back, 0 bases at V and 0 bases at J, with 12 bases in the middle. The germline CDR1 and CDR2 sequences are DFQATT and SNEGSKA (reference sequence). The CDR3 DNA reads as TGCAGTGCTAGAGATGTGGGCGGTTATAGCAATCAGCCCCAGCATTTT. It is translated as CSARDVGGYSNQPQHF.

The chain is built from TRBV28 and TRBJ1-5; 7 bases align to TRBD1. The CDR3 is made up of 15 amino acids. Germline V CDR1 and CDR2: MDHEN, SYDVKM. V was pared by 5 bases and J by 6 bases, with 10 bases of the junction left unmatched. The CDR3 DNA reads as TGTGCCAGCAGTCCACCGGGACAGCTCTTTCAGCCCCAGCATTTT. This codes for CASSPPGQLFQPQHF.

The CDR3 sequence: CSAGGLAGFLTDTQYF. DNA of the CDR3: TGCAGTGCCGGGGGGCTAGCGGGTTTCCTCACAGATACGCAGTATTTT. J is TRBJ2-3 and V is TRBV20-1; 8 nucleotides match TRBD2. The V and J ends lost 6 bases and 2 bases, in that order; junction bases with no gene match: 13. CDR1 is DFQATT and CDR2 is SNEGSKA in the germline V gene (reference sequence). The CDR3 runs 16 residues.

This clonotype was seen a handful of times. The V gene is TRBV15, the J gene TRBJ2-2; D gene unclear. Germline loops: CDR1 LNHNV, CDR2 YYDKDF (reference sequence). V lost 0 bases and J lost 1, with 12 bases in between. The CDR3 runs 17 residues. As DNA, the CDR3 is TGTGCCACCAGCAGAGATTTGTTACGCCAGAACACCGGGGAGCTGTTTTTT. It codes for CATSRDLLRQNTGELFF.